The 24 T cell receptor beta chains below were found in one sample sequenced in a study of cytomegalovirus exposure and HLA in healthy donors. Libraries were prepared by immunoSEQ multiplex PCR; TCRdb keeps only in-frame clonotypes and omits some of them. The sample contains about 74,000 clones, 85% to 95% of which appear only once. Sample: PBMCs. The receptor set was obtained from a man aged 18 to 30 in good health and CMV-seropositive.

This chain links TRBV28 with TRBJ2-1; D ambiguous. CDR3 length equals 11 residues. Germline loops: CDR1 MDHEN, CDR2 SYDVKM. V lost 5 bases to trimming and J lost 4 bases, with 3 bases between them. This chain's CDR3 is CASSRYNEQFF. The DNA for the CDR3 is TGTGCCAGCAGTCGGTACAATGAGCAGTTCTTC.

V and J are TRBV27 and TRBJ2-7; D may be TRBD1 (5 bases). Looked up from germline, CDR1 is MNHEY and CDR2 is SMNVEV (reference sequence). The CDR3 runs to 16 residues. V was shortened by 0 bases and J by 1 base, with 13 bases between the two germline ends. The CDR3 is CASSLSPRQGSYEQYF. The CDR3 bases are TGTGCCAGCAGTTTATCGCCTAGGCAGGGTTCCTACGAGCAGTACTTC.

The gene calls are TRBV10-2 and TRBJ2-1; the D gene is possibly TRBD2 (7 bases). This CDR3 spans 14 amino acids. The V gene's germline CDR1 is WSHSY and CDR2 SAAADI. V lost 6 bases and J 9 bases, leaving 18 bases between the germline ends. The DNA of the CDR3 is TGCGCCAGCAGCTGGGTGACGGGGGGCGCTGAGCAGTTCTTC. Translating gives CASSWVTGGAEQFF.

V and J are TRBV5-5 and TRBJ2-2; the D gene is possibly TRBD1 (6 bases). The CDR3 length is 15 residues. CDR1 and CDR2 (germline): SGHKS, YYEKEE (reference sequence). V was trimmed by 0 bases and J by 4 bases, leaving 10 bases between them. The CDR3 DNA reads as TGTGCCAGCAGCTTGGACAGGGTCGGCACCGGGGAGCTGTTTTTT. It translates to CASSLDRVGTGELFF.

The chain carries TRBV7-3 and TRBJ2-5, with D possibly being TRBD2 (5 bases). The V and J ends lost 2 bases and 5 bases respectively, with 12 bases between them. This CDR3 is 14 amino acids long. Germline V gene lookup returns CDR1 SGHTA and CDR2 FQGTGA. The CDR3 DNA follows: TGTGCCAGCAGCTTACAAGGAACGGGGGAGACCCAGTACTTC. Its protein product is CASSLQGTGETQYF.

The chain recombines TRBV7-8 with TRBJ2-1, with 9 bases matching TRBD2. This CDR3 is built from 17 residues. The J segment lost 6 bases and the V segment lost 1 base, leaving 10 bases of the junction unmatched. Per the germline V gene, CDR1 is SGHVS and CDR2 is FQNEAQ. The CDR3 coding sequence is TGTGCCAGCAGCTTAGAAGGTAGCGGGGGCTGGGGCAATGAGCAGTTCTTC. It translates to CASSLEGSGGWGNEQFF.

This clone was observed once. The chain joins TRBV2 to TRBJ2-2, with 11 nucleotides matching TRBD1. Germline assignment: CDR1 SNHLY and CDR2 FYNNEI. The CDR3 is 13 amino acids. Trimming at V came to 11 bases and at J to 6 bases, leaving 5 bases not matched to a gene. CDR3 bases: TGTGCCGGTTGGACAGGGGGCTCCGGGGAGCTGTTTTTT. Protein sequence: CAGWTGGSGELFF. The variable domain in full, with the rest retrieved from reference TRBV2 and TRBJ2-2, is EPEVTQTPSHQVTQMGQEVILRCVPISNHLYFYWYRQILGQKVEFLVSFYNNEISEKSEIFDDQFSVERPDGSNFTLKIRSTKLEDSAMYFCAGWTGGSGELFFGEGSRLTVL.

This clone is a singleton in its sample. The CDR3 is CASSLALGLASTDTQYF. The CDR3 coding sequence is TGTGCCAGCAGCTTAGCTTTGGGGCTTGCTAGCACAGATACGCAGTATTTT. The rearrangement uses TRBV7-9 and TRBJ2-3, with D perhaps matching TRBD1 (5 bases). The ends were cut back, 0 bases at V and 0 bases at J, with 13 bases in the middle. This CDR3 is built from 17 residues. CDR1 and CDR2 (germline): SEHNR, FQNEAQ (reference sequence).

V usage is TRBV6-6 and J usage is TRBJ1-2; perhaps TRBD1 as D (6 bases). Trimming left V 5 bases short and J 8 bases short, with 9 bases between. Germline V lookup: CDR1 MNHNY, CDR2 SVGAGI (reference sequence). The CDR3 is made up of 11 amino acids. CDR3 amino acids: CASSTDRGYTF. The CDR3 DNA is TGTGCCAGCAGTACCGACAGGGGCTACACCTTC.

The chain uses TRBV5-6 and TRBJ2-7, with a possible D match to TRBD2 (6 bases). Trimming took 4 bases from V and 6 from J, leaving 20 bases between them. Germline V gene data show CDR1 as SGHDT and CDR2 as YYEEEE. The CDR3 is 15 amino acids. This chain's CDR3 is CASSGSFAGMGEQYF. The CDR3 region has the DNA TGTGCCAGCAGCGGCAGCTTTGCGGGAATGGGCGAGCAGTACTTC.

The rearrangement uses TRBV5-5 and TRBJ2-3; perhaps TRBD2 as D (6 bases). This CDR3 spans 17 amino acids. Germline V gene sequence: CDR1 SGHKS, CDR2 YYEKEE (reference sequence). V was trimmed by 4 bases and J by 2 bases, leaving 20 bases between them. The CDR3 DNA follows: TGTGCCAGCAGCGACCTCGGCTTTAGCGGTTACACAGATACGCAGTATTTT. Its protein product is CASSDLGFSGYTDTQYF.

This chain links TRBV5-1 with TRBJ1-4; the D is unclear. V was trimmed by 0 bases and J by 10 bases, leaving 16 bases between them. The CDR3 consists of 15 residues. CDR1 and CDR2 (germline): SGHRS, YFSETQ. This CDR3 reads CASSLAPIGLGKLFF. CDR3 nucleotide sequence: TGCGCCAGCAGCTTGGCCCCAATTGGGCTGGGAAAACTGTTTTTT.

The genes are TRBV6-1 and TRBJ2-5, with D uncertain. Trimming cost V 0 bases and J 2 bases, with 10 bases left between them. The CDR3 covers 15 residues. Per the germline V gene, CDR1 is MNHNS and CDR2 is SASEGT. In nucleotides, the CDR3 is TGTGCCAGCAGTGAAGCGAGAGGTATACAAGAGACCCAGTACTTC. It codes for CASSEARGIQETQYF.

About this clone: The sample holds other DNA sequences that translate to the same CDR3. The chain carries TRBV18 and TRBJ1-5; TRBD1 aligns across 7 bases. With V trimmed by 6 bases and J by 7 bases, 9 bases remained unmatched. CDR1 is KGHSH and CDR2 is LQKENI in the germline V gene. This CDR3 has 14 amino acids. CDR3 residues: CASSQLGGGQPQHF. The CDR3 nucleotides are TGTGCCAGCTCGCAGCTAGGGGGCGGACAGCCCCAGCATTTT.

The J gene is TRBJ2-7, the V gene TRBV9, with TRBD2 matching over 10 bases. Germline assignment: CDR1 SGDLS and CDR2 YYNGEE. V was clipped by 2 bases and J by 6 bases; unmatched bases: 5. The CDR3 has 14 residues. CDR3 nucleotide sequence: TGTGCCAGCAGCGTCTCTAGCGGGAGTGTCGAGCAGTACTTC. Protein: CASSVSSGSVEQYF.

This clone appeared once. The CDR3 DNA reads as TGTGCCAGTAGTACGACACGATACAATGAGCAGTTCTTC. Amino acid sequence: CASSTTRYNEQFF. The chain carries TRBV19 and TRBJ2-1; D remains unclear. The CDR3 has 13 residues. V was shortened by 4 bases and J by 4 bases, with 8 bases between the two germline ends. Germline CDR1 and CDR2: LNHDA and SQIVND (reference sequence).

The chain is built from TRBV5-6 and TRBJ1-1; D is possibly TRBD1 (5 bases). This CDR3 has 15 residues. The V gene lost 4 bases and the J gene lost 2 bases, with 15 bases spanning the gap. CDR1 is SGHDT and CDR2 is YYEEEE in the germline V gene. The CDR3 sequence is CASSMAWGLNTEAFF. Here the CDR3 DNA reads TGTGCCAGCAGCATGGCGTGGGGACTTAACACTGAAGCTTTCTTT.

This chain links TRBV4-2 with TRBJ2-7; weak D call: TRBD2 (6 bases). Germline CDR1 reads LGHNA; CDR2 reads YNFKEQ. The CDR3 is 15 amino acids. Trimming took off 3 bases at V and 2 bases at J, with 14 bases between the two ends. The CDR3 coding sequence is TGTGCCAGCAGCCATCGGTCTAGCGAGACCTACGAGCAGTACTTC. Residues: CASSHRSSETYEQYF.

The chain's CDR3 is CASSLDMSGEKLFF. The CDR3 DNA reads as TGTGCCAGCAGTTTAGACATGTCGGGGGAAAAACTGTTTTTT. V is TRBV6-5 and J is TRBJ1-4; D gene ambiguous. Germline-derived CDR1 and CDR2 are MNHEY and SVGAGI. V was cut by 4 bases and J by 8 bases, with 14 bases left in between. This CDR3 has 14 amino acids.

The chain couples TRBV7-9 to TRBJ2-3; perhaps TRBD2 as D (6 bases). CDR1 and CDR2 from the germline V gene are SEHNR and FQNEAQ (reference sequence). The CDR3 loop spans 17 amino acids. V lost 3 bases and J lost 8, with 24 bases in between. In nucleotides, the CDR3 is TGTGCCAGCAGCTTTGGAGATGGGACTGAAAGCCGAGGTACGCAGTATTTT. Protein: CASSFGDGTESRGTQYF.

The chain joins TRBV27 to TRBJ2-7; maybe TRBD2 (6 bases). Trimming shortened V by 6 bases and J by 4 bases, and 10 bases separated the two germline ends. The CDR3 contains 12 residues. CDR1 and CDR2 (germline): MNHEY, SMNVEV (reference sequence). For the CDR3, the DNA is TGTGCCAGCAGGACGAGCGGGTACGAGCAGTACTTC. The encoded protein is CASRTSGYEQYF.

The CDR3 DNA reads TGCGCCAGTGCACAGGGAAATGTCTACAATGAGCAGTTCTTC. This gives the protein CASAQGNVYNEQFF. The rearrangement uses TRBV5-1 and TRBJ2-1; possible D gene TRBD1, 6 bases. This CDR3 is 14 amino acids long. The germline V and J ends were trimmed by 8 bases and 3 bases, with 15 bases remaining between them. Germline CDR1 is SGHRS and CDR2 is YFSETQ.

The gene calls are TRBV7-3 and TRBJ1-1; 9 nucleotides line up with TRBD1. J was trimmed by 4 bases and V by 11 bases; bases with no gene match: 5. Germline loops: CDR1 SGHTA, CDR2 FQGTGA. This CDR3 is 12 amino acids long. The CDR3 loop reads CAPKTGGTEAFF. The CDR3 nucleotides read TGTGCCCCTAAGACAGGGGGCACTGAAGCTTTCTTT. Complete variable domain (other parts from reference TRBV7-3 and TRBJ1-1): GAGVSQTPSNKVTEKGKYVELRCDPISGHTALYWYRQSLGQGPEFLIYFQGTGAADDSGLPNDRFFAVRPEGSVSTLKIQRTERGDSAVYLCAPKTGGTEAFFGQGTRLTVV.

This clone is a singleton in its sample. In nucleotides, the CDR3 is TGTGCCAGCAGCCCCGGGACTAGCGTTAATGAGCAGTTCTTC. Protein sequence: CASSPGTSVNEQFF. This chain joins TRBV7-9 and TRBJ2-1; 10 bases agree with TRBD2. Germline values: CDR1 SEHNR, CDR2 FQNEAQ (reference sequence). V dropped 5 bases and J dropped 7; count of bases not matched to a gene: 5. The CDR3 consists of 14 residues.